These 30 T cell receptor beta chains came from one sample sequenced in a study of T-cell reconstitution after alpha-beta-depleted transplantation in children. The library targeted TCRbeta and was prepared with unique molecular identifiers. TCRdb reprocessed the PCR reads with MiXCR, giving one entry per CDR3 protein. Here the sample spans some 350,000 distinct CDR3 sequences, 10% to 13% being singletons. The material was PBMCs from the stem cell graft donor, obtained from the stem cell graft. The receptors stem from a human donor who donated a stem cell graft to a child with acute lymphoblastic leukemia.

V is TRBV10-3 and J is TRBJ2-1; 11 bases map to TRBD2. V gave up 6 bases and J gave up 9 bases; unmatched junction bases: 4. Germline V gives CDR1 ENHRY, CDR2 SYGVKD. CDR3 length: 13 residues. CDR3 nucleotide sequence: TGTGCCATCAGGGGGACTAGCGGAGGTGAGCAGTTCTTC. The encoded protein is CAIRGTSGGEQFF.

This clonotype came up a few times. The chain is built from TRBV4-1 and TRBJ2-7; D perhaps matches TRBD1 (5 bases). Germline V lookup: CDR1 MGHRA, CDR2 YSYEKL. The CDR3 contains 13 residues. V lost 6 bases to trimming and J lost 1 base, with 10 bases between them. The CDR3 DNA reads TGCGCCAGCAGGTTAGACAGTTCCTACGAGCAGTACTTC. Translation gives CASRLDSSYEQYF.

This clonotype was found a few times. The rearrangement uses TRBV27 and TRBJ2-7; D perhaps matches TRBD2 (6 bases). Germline-derived CDR1 and CDR2 are MNHEY and SMNVEV (reference sequence). V lost 4 bases, J lost 7 bases, and 11 bases lay in between. The CDR3 is made up of 12 amino acids. The CDR3 DNA is TGTGCCAGCAGTTCGTTGGGGGGAGAGCAGTACTTC. Translation: CASSSLGGEQYF.

This chain uses TRBV5-1 with TRBJ2-3; 15 nucleotides match TRBD2. Germline V CDR1 and CDR2: SGHRS, YFSETQ. After removal of 4 bases from V and 3 bases from J, the junction contained 9 bases not matched to a gene. This CDR3 comprises 18 residues. The CDR3 loop reads CASSRTGTSGRWTDTQYF. In DNA, the CDR3 is TGCGCCAGCAGCAGGACCGGGACTAGCGGGAGGTGGACAGATACGCAGTATTTT.

This clonotype was counted a few times. J is TRBJ2-3 and V is TRBV11-2, with a weak D call TRBD2 (6 bases). The CDR3 is made up of 20 amino acids. CDR1 and CDR2 from the germline V gene are SGHAT and FQNNGV. The V and J ends lost 2 bases and 2 bases respectively, with 26 bases between them. The CDR3 DNA reads as TGTGCCAGCAGCTTAAGACTCGGAGCGGGTCTAGCCCCCGACACAGATACGCAGTATTTT. It codes for CASSLRLGAGLAPDTDTQYF.

The sample holds many counts of this clonotype. The rearrangement uses TRBV6-2 or TRBV6-3 and TRBJ2-2; D not certain. This CDR3 is 14 amino acids long. Germline CDR1 reads MNHEY; CDR2 reads SVGEGT. V shed 6 bases and J shed 6 bases, with 14 bases lying between them. CDR3 coding DNA: TGTGCCAGCAGCCTTTACGGTGGGTCCGGGGAGCTGTTTTTT. Translated, it gives CASSLYGGSGELFF.

This clonotype was counted only a few times. The chain couples TRBV20-1 to TRBJ2-2, with D possibly TRBD1 on 7 matching bases. CDR1 is DFQATT, CDR2 SNEGSKA, per germline (reference sequence). CDR3 length: 15 amino acids. V was shortened by 0 bases and J by 4 bases, with 12 bases between the two germline ends. The CDR3 nucleotides are TGCAGTGCTAGAGAGACAGGGAGGATCACCGGGGAGCTGTTTTTT. It encodes CSARETGRITGELFF.

The rearrangement links TRBV5-1 to TRBJ2-1, with D possibly TRBD2 on 7 matching bases. This CDR3 contains 24 residues. In germline, CDR1 is SGHRS, CDR2 YFSETQ. The V and J ends lost 0 bases and 2 bases respectively, with 36 bases between them. The DNA for the CDR3 is TGCGCCAGCAGCTTGGAGGTTCGGAGGGGGGGGACTCAACCCGCGACGATGACCTACAATGAGCAGTTCTTC. It translates to CASSLEVRRGGTQPATMTYNEQFF.

This clonotype was observed a handful of times. This chain connects TRBV25-1 to TRBJ2-1; D perhaps matches TRBD1 (7 bases). V was cut by 1 base and J by 2 bases, with 12 bases left in between. The germline CDR1 and CDR2 sequences are MGHDK and SYGVNS. This CDR3 is built from 16 residues. This CDR3 is CASSELEGQTYNEQFF. The CDR3 bases are TGTGCCAGCAGTGAATTGGAGGGACAGACCTACAATGAGCAGTTCTTC.

In this sample, this clonotype turned up a few times. The J gene is TRBJ2-7, the V gene TRBV5-1; tentatively, D is TRBD2 (5 bases). The CDR3 has 15 residues. The germline CDR1 and CDR2 sequences are SGHRS and YFSETQ. The V end lost 0 bases, the J end lost 3 bases, and 13 bases lay between the germline ends. The CDR3 DNA sequence: TGCGCCAGCAGCTTGGAACCGTCCGGAGGCTACGAGCAGTACTTC. It encodes CASSLEPSGGYEQYF.

The V gene is TRBV5-1, the J gene TRBJ2-7; D may be TRBD2 (7 bases). The germline V gene has CDR1 SGHRS and CDR2 YFSETQ. This CDR3 contains 16 residues. V dropped 3 bases and J dropped 1 base, with 17 bases sitting between them. CDR3 in amino acids: CASSYPGGAGSYEQYF. The CDR3 nucleotides are TGCGCCAGCAGCTACCCTGGGGGGGCCGGGTCCTACGAGCAGTACTTC.

The gene calls are TRBV20-1 and TRBJ1-1; D perhaps matches TRBD1 (5 bases). V shed 5 bases and J shed 4 bases, with 11 bases lying between them. The germline V gene has CDR1 DFQATT and CDR2 SNEGSKA (reference sequence). The CDR3 covers 12 residues. CDR3 region: CSALGLSTEAFF. The CDR3, as DNA: TGCAGTGCTTTGGGACTGTCCACTGAAGCTTTCTTT.

The chain recombines TRBV7-8 with TRBJ2-7, with unresolved D. Germline lookup yields CDR1 SGHVS and CDR2 FQNEAQ. The CDR3 runs 13 residues. V was clipped by 6 bases and J by 0 bases, with 9 bases between them. The CDR3 DNA reads as TGTGCCAGCAGGCCCCACCGCTCCTACGAGCAGTACTTC. This codes for CASRPHRSYEQYF.

This clonotype was picked up a small number of times. The rearrangement links TRBV3-1 to TRBJ2-1; no clear D gene. Germline V gene sequence: CDR1 LGHDT, CDR2 YNNKEL (reference sequence). The CDR3 spans 15 residues. The V and J ends lost 0 bases and 6 bases respectively, with 12 bases between them. The CDR3 protein is CASSQDAATINEQFF. In DNA, the CDR3 is TGTGCCAGCAGCCAAGACGCGGCCACCATCAATGAGCAGTTCTTC.

This rearrangement joins TRBV7-2 to TRBJ2-2; tentatively, D is TRBD2 (6 bases). V lost 4 bases and J lost 6, with 12 bases in between. Germline CDR1 and CDR2: SGHTA and FQGNSA. The CDR3 length is 14 residues. The CDR3 loop reads CASSSGLPAGELFF. The CDR3 DNA reads TGTGCCAGCAGCTCGGGACTCCCGGCCGGGGAGCTGTTTTTT.

V usage is TRBV7-9 and J usage is TRBJ2-7; 7 nucleotides align to TRBD2. V dropped 4 bases and J dropped 3; count of bases not matched to a gene: 9. CDR1 is SEHNR, CDR2 FQNEAQ, per germline (reference sequence). The CDR3 contains 15 residues. The CDR3 reads CASSSPWDYLYEQYF. Here the CDR3 DNA reads TGTGCCAGCAGCTCTCCCTGGGACTACCTCTACGAGCAGTACTTC.

In this sample, this clonotype turned up many times. V gene TRBV7-8 combines with J gene TRBJ1-5; no clear D. The ends were cut back, 1 base at V and 0 bases at J, with 7 bases in the middle. This CDR3 is built from 15 residues. In germline, CDR1 is SGHVS, CDR2 FQNEAQ. For the CDR3, the DNA is TGTGCCAGCAGCTTAGTGGCGGCTAGCAATCAGCCCCAGCATTTT. This translates into CASSLVAASNQPQHF.

This clonotype was seen ten or more times. This chain uses TRBV9 with TRBJ2-7; 8 nucleotides line up with TRBD1. Germline V gives CDR1 SGDLS, CDR2 YYNGEE. The CDR3 length is 14 residues. Germline trimming cut 2 bases from V and 3 bases from J; bases unmatched to any gene: 4. The CDR3 sequence is CASSVFDRGYEQYF. The CDR3 coding sequence is TGTGCCAGCAGCGTTTTTGACAGGGGCTACGAGCAGTACTTC.

The V and J genes are TRBV3-1 and TRBJ2-7, with 7 bases lining up with TRBD1. The ends lost 0 bases at V and 5 bases at J; junction bases unmatched: 10. The germline gives CDR1 LGHDT, CDR2 YNNKEL (reference sequence). The length of the CDR3 is 16 residues. The CDR3 loop reads CASSQDEKGAFDEQYF. Here the CDR3 DNA reads TGTGCCAGCAGCCAAGATGAAAAGGGGGCTTTCGACGAGCAGTACTTC.

V gene TRBV28 combines with J gene TRBJ2-7; D not certain. The germline V gene encodes CDR1 MDHEN and CDR2 SYDVKM. The CDR3 contains 14 residues. V shed 5 bases and J shed 2 bases, with 13 bases lying between them. CDR3 sequence (DNA): TGTGCCAGCAGTCCTGTCCAGGTGACCTACGAGCAGTACTTC. Residues: CASSPVQVTYEQYF.

The gene calls are TRBV3-1 and TRBJ1-1; D is undetermined. V gave up 4 bases and J gave up 4 bases, with 13 bases separating them. Per germline, CDR1 LGHDT and CDR2 YNNKEL (reference sequence). There are 14 residues in the CDR3. The CDR3 is CASSPQTRGTEAFF. In DNA, the CDR3 is TGTGCCAGCAGCCCACAGACCCGGGGCACTGAAGCTTTCTTT.

V usage is TRBV7-6 and J usage is TRBJ2-2; 9 bases match TRBD2. Germline-derived CDR1 and CDR2 are SGHVS and FNYEAQ. The V segment lost 5 bases and the J segment 2 bases; nucleotides outside the gene matches: 6. The CDR3 spans 16 residues. The CDR3 is CASSPALAGNTGELFF. DNA for the CDR3: TGTGCCAGCAGCCCTGCCCTAGCGGGAAACACCGGGGAGCTGTTTTTT.

This clonotype was counted many times. This chain joins TRBV7-3 and TRBJ2-2; D uncertain. V dropped 5 bases and J dropped 2 bases, with 12 bases sitting between them. The CDR3 contains 15 residues. The germline V gene has CDR1 SGHTA and CDR2 FQGTGA. For the CDR3, the DNA is TGTGCCAGCAGCCCCGTAGCCTTTAACACCGGGGAGCTGTTTTTT. Its translation: CASSPVAFNTGELFF.

This chain links TRBV5-1 with TRBJ1-1, with 10 nucleotides matching TRBD1. CDR1 SGHRS and CDR2 YFSETQ come from the germline V gene. The ends lost 4 bases at V and 6 bases at J; junction bases unmatched: 9. This CDR3 contains 15 residues. CDR3 sequence reads: CASSEDRGGSAEAFF. The CDR3 DNA follows: TGCGCCAGCAGCGAGGACAGGGGGGGCTCGGCTGAAGCTTTCTTT.

V usage is TRBV4-1 and J usage is TRBJ2-1, with D unclear. The CDR3 is made up of 17 amino acids. Trimming removed 1 base at V and 0 bases at J, with 13 bases between. Germline CDR1 MGHRA, CDR2 YSYEKL. For the CDR3, the DNA is TGCGCCAGCAGCCAAGTCGACCTAGGTCTCTCCTACAATGAGCAGTTCTTC. Translation: CASSQVDLGLSYNEQFF.

Details on this clonotype: At one end the junction does not follow the germline gene, possibly because of a read error. V is TRBV12-3 or TRBV12-4 and J is TRBJ2-1; 10 positions agree with TRBD2. The CDR3 totals 13 residues. The DNA of the CDR3 is TGTGCCAGCAGTCTAGCGGGAGCCGCTGAGCAGTTCTTC. Translating it yields CASSLAGAAEQFF.

This clonotype was seen many times. This chain uses TRBV4-1 with TRBJ2-3; 8 nucleotides agree with TRBD2. Germline lookup yields CDR1 MGHRA and CDR2 YSYEKL. The CDR3 spans 16 residues. V trimming: 0 bases; J trimming: 4 bases; junction bases outside the gene matches: 6. In DNA, the CDR3 is TGCGCCAGCAGCCAAGACCAGCGGGAGATGGCAGATACGCAGTATTTT. It codes for CASSQDQREMADTQYF.

This clonotype came up many times. The chain combines TRBV3-1 with TRBJ2-7, with 9 bases aligning to TRBD1. There are 13 residues in the CDR3. V was clipped by 5 bases and J by 4 bases; unmatched bases: 3. CDR1 and CDR2 (germline): LGHDT, YNNKEL (reference sequence). The CDR3 coding sequence is TGTGCCAGCAGCTTCGACAGGGGGTACGAGCAGTACTTC. Translated, it gives CASSFDRGYEQYF.

This clonotype was observed a few times. CDR3 sequence reads: CASSVRPNTGELFF. The CDR3 region has the DNA TGTGCCAGCAGCGTTAGGCCGAACACCGGGGAGCTGTTTTTT. The chain recombines TRBV7-2 with TRBJ2-2; D is unresolved. There are 14 residues in the CDR3. The germline V gene encodes CDR1 SGHTA and CDR2 FQGNSA. Trimming cost V 5 bases and J 0 bases, with 7 bases left between them.

This clonotype was detected ten times or more. This chain connects TRBV5-4 to TRBJ2-3, with 7 bases matching TRBD2. The CDR3 runs to 16 residues. V lost 3 bases to trimming and J lost 0 bases; unmatched junction nucleotides: 7. CDR1 and CDR2 from the germline V gene are SGHNT and YYREEE (reference sequence). In nucleotides, the CDR3 is TGTGCCAGCAGCTCCCGGGACTACGCTAGCACAGATACGCAGTATTTT. It specifies CASSSRDYASTDTQYF.